This is a list of T cell receptor beta chains from one sample in a study of cytomegalovirus exposure and HLA in healthy donors. Using immunoSEQ multiplex PCR, the repertoire was profiled, and TCRdb retains in-frame clones only, with some absent. Here the sample spans fewer than 250,000 clones, about 80% being singletons. Sequenced material: PBMCs. The receptors here all came from a man between 35 and 55 years old in good health and CMV-seronegative. Each CDR3 is given with its conserved first and last residue. A D gene is named only where the DNA matches it firmly. Size is stated for part of the rows, as once, few or many counts, or as a class when the clone is expanded.

D	J	V	size	CDR3	DNA
NA	TRBJ1-1	TRBV7-8	NA	CASRLRAATEAFF	TGTGCCAGCAGGTTGAGGGCGGCTACTGAAGCTTTCTTT
TRBD1	TRBJ1-2	TRBV7-8	NA	CASSFRTGKGYTF	TGTGCCAGCAGCTTCCGGACAGGGAAAGGCTACACCTTC
NA	TRBJ2-5	TRBV5-6	once	CASSRSLQETQYF	TGTGCCAGCAGTCGATCTCTACAAGAGACCCAGTACTTC
TRBD2	TRBJ2-7	TRBV29-1	NA	CSVEETSGQSYEQYF	TGCAGCGTTGAAGAGACTAGCGGGCAAAGCTACGAGCAGTACTTC
NA	TRBJ2-3	TRBV5-1	NA	CASSQASGTDTQYF	TGCGCCAGCAGCCAGGCTAGCGGCACAGATACGCAGTATTTT
NA	TRBJ1-5	TRBV4-1	NA	CASSQTGYNQPQHF	TGCGCCAGCAGCCAGACAGGTTACAATCAGCCCCAGCATTTT
TRBD2	TRBJ2-1	TRBV11-2	NA	CASTLRLAGIYNEQFF	TGTGCCAGCACCCTGAGGCTAGCGGGGATCTACAATGAGCAGTTCTTC
TRBD2	TRBJ2-5	TRBV7-6	once	CASSLEVLAGETQYF	TGTGCCAGCAGCTTAGAGGTTCTAGCGGGGGAGACCCAGTACTTC
NA	TRBJ1-4	TRBV4-1	once	CASSLGGKLFF	TGCGCCAGCAGCCTAGGGGGAAAACTGTTTTTT
TRBD2	TRBJ2-2	TRBV2	NA	CAGTGTSVNTGELFF	TGTGCCGGCACCGGGACTAGCGTGAACACCGGGGAGCTGTTTTTT
TRBD2	TRBJ2-7	TRBV18	NA	CASSGTSGSYEQYF	TGTGCCAGCTCAGGGACTAGCGGGTCCTACGAGCAGTACTTC
TRBD1	TRBJ1-5	TRBV6-6	NA	CASRKGQASNQPQHF	TGTGCCAGCAGAAAGGGACAGGCTAGCAATCAGCCCCAGCATTTT
NA	TRBJ2-7	TRBV9	NA	CASSAQGSEQYF	TGTGCCAGCAGCGCCCAAGGGAGCGAGCAGTACTTC
TRBD1	TRBJ2-7	TRBV10-3	NA	CAISGSQTGYFEQYF	TGTGCCATCAGTGGTAGCCAGACAGGGTATTTCGAGCAGTACTTC
NA	TRBJ1-2	TRBV7-9	NA	CSSSTRQARRGYGYTF	TGTTCCAGCAGCACCCGACAGGCACGGCGAGGTTATGGCTACACCTTC
NA	TRBJ2-1	TRBV9	NA	CASSGGTASSYNEQFF	TGTGCCAGCAGCGGAGGAACGGCGAGCTCCTACAATGAGCAGTTCTTC
TRBD1	TRBJ1-6	TRBV6-1	NA	CATMGQGGSPLHF	TGTGCCACCATGGGACAGGGGGGTTCACCCCTCCACTTT
NA	TRBJ2-7	TRBV27	NA	CASSQLWSYEQYF	TGTGCCAGCAGCCAACTATGGTCCTACGAGCAGTACTTC
TRBD1	TRBJ1-1	TRBV28	NA	CASRGTANTEAFF	TGTGCCAGCAGAGGGACAGCGAACACTGAAGCTTTCTTT
TRBD2	TRBJ2-3	TRBV4-1	NA	CASSPVAGGTDTQYF	TGCGCCAGCAGCCCCGTAGCGGGGGGCACAGATACGCAGTATTTT
TRBD1	TRBJ2-3	TRBV6-6	NA	CASSPGQVKTDTQYF	TGTGCCAGCAGTCCCGGACAGGTGAAGACAGATACGCAGTATTTT
TRBD1	TRBJ1-1	TRBV28	NA	CASTTGQGRTFF	TGTGCCAGCACCACGGGACAGGGGCGTACTTTCTTT
NA	TRBJ1-4	TRBV29-1	NA	CSTNNPGEKLFF	TGCAGCACAAACAATCCCGGGGAAAAACTGTTTTTT
TRBD1	TRBJ1-1	TRBV18	NA	CASSPGTGGSRLDTEAFF	TGTGCCAGCTCGCCCGGAACAGGGGGCTCGCGGTTGGACACTGAAGCTTTCTTT
TRBD2	TRBJ2-3	TRBV9	NA	CASSTGLAGGPTDTQYF	TGTGCCAGCAGCACGGGACTAGCGGGAGGGCCCACAGATACGCAGTATTTT
TRBD2	TRBJ2-7	TRBV6-6	NA	CASRPWGGSPYEQYF	TGTGCCAGCAGACCCTGGGGGGGGTCGCCCTACGAGCAGTACTTC
NA	TRBJ2-1	TRBV21-1	NA	CASPQGTGTNEQFF	TGTGCCAGCCCCCAGGGTACAGGGACCAATGAGCAGTTCTTC
NA	TRBJ2-1	TRBV27	NA	CASRTDSYNEQFF	TGTGCCAGCAGGACAGACAGTTACAATGAGCAGTTCTTC
NA	TRBJ1-2	TRBV6-5	NA	CASSFGQNYGYTF	TGTGCCAGCAGTTTTGGACAGAACTATGGCTACACCTTC
TRBD1	TRBJ1-3	TRBV5-1	NA	CASSSDRDGNTIYF	TGCGCCAGCAGCTCCGACAGGGATGGAAACACCATATATTTT
NA	TRBJ2-4	TRBV12-5	NA	CASGFSVPQGMNIQYF	TGTGCTAGTGGTTTCTCAGTCCCCCAGGGAATGAACATTCAGTACTTC
NA	TRBJ2-2	TRBV29-1	NA	CSVERVQGSTGELFF	TGCAGCGTTGAAAGGGTACAGGGATCTACCGGGGAGCTGTTTTTT
NA	TRBJ1-4	TRBV4-3	NA	CASSQDQVPNEKLFF	TGCGCCAGCAGCCAAGATCAGGTACCCAATGAAAAACTGTTTTTT
NA	TRBJ2-7	TRBV21-1	NA	CASSKVRAGVKEQYF	TGTGCCAGCAGCAAAGTTCGAGCGGGAGTGAAAGAGCAGTACTTC
TRBD1	TRBJ2-1	TRBV4-1	few	CASSQDQGQDNEQFF	TGCGCCAGCAGCCAAGATCAGGGACAGGACAATGAGCAGTTCTTC
NA	TRBJ2-3	TRBV7-8	few	CASSPEIAASTDTQYF	TGTGCCAGCAGCCCTGAGATAGCGGCCAGCACAGATACGCAGTATTTT
TRBD1	TRBJ2-7	TRBV4-3	few	CASSPGTGGSDYEQYF	TGCGCCAGCAGCCCTGGGACAGGGGGCAGCGACTACGAGCAGTACTTC
TRBD1	TRBJ2-1	TRBV7-8	NA	CASSLSTGTGSNEQFF	TGTGCCAGCAGCTTATCTACCGGGACAGGGTCTAATGAGCAGTTCTTC
TRBD1	TRBJ2-1	TRBV6-1	NA	CASSVGQGYNEQFF	TGTGCCAGCAGTGTGGGACAGGGTTACAATGAGCAGTTCTTC
TRBD1	TRBJ1-5	TRBV11-2	NA	CASSTSQGGFNQPQHF	TGTGCCAGCAGTACCTCCCAGGGGGGTTTCAATCAGCCCCAGCATTTT
NA	TRBJ2-7	TRBV18	NA	CASSLDFSYEQYF	TGTGCCAGCTCACTGGACTTTTCCTACGAGCAGTACTTC